The 23 T cell receptor beta chains below all came from one sample that was sequenced in a study of OX40 agonist ivuxolimab in advanced cancers. TCRdb keeps only in-frame clones here, not all; method: immunoSEQ multiplex PCR. This sample yields around 23,000 clones, of which about 76% are seen a single time; around 18% belongs to the top ten. Sequences were derived from CD4+ or CD8+ T cells sorted from blood, sampled in a trial of the OX40 agonist ivuxolimab. These receptors all stem from an adult with an advanced solid tumor such as melanoma, head and neck, liver or kidney cancer.

This rearrangement joins TRBV5-1 to TRBJ2-2; D not resolved. Trimming pared 4 bases from V and 1 base from J, leaving 5 bases between. The CDR3 spans 13 residues. The germline gives CDR1 SGHRS, CDR2 YFSETQ. CDR3: CASSGVNTGELFF. CDR3 DNA: TGCGCCAGCAGCGGAGTGAACACCGGGGAGCTGTTTTTT.

This clone was counted only a few times. This chain uses TRBV7-2 with TRBJ2-3, with D hard to call. The V end lost 4 bases, the J end lost 1 base, and 12 bases lay between the germline ends. Germline V gene lookup returns CDR1 SGHTA and CDR2 FQGNSA. The CDR3 has 15 residues. CDR3 bases: TGTGCCAGCAGCTCACGCCATGGGGGCACAGATACGCAGTATTTT. Protein: CASSSRHGGTDTQYF.

J is TRBJ2-2 and V is TRBV6-4, with 8 bases lining up with TRBD1. The CDR3 is 14 residues long. Germline CDR1 MRHNA, CDR2 SNTAGT. With V trimmed by 6 bases and J by 6 bases, 6 bases remained unmatched. The CDR3 loop is CASSPTGEAGELFF. In DNA form, the CDR3 reads TGTGCCAGCAGCCCGACAGGGGAAGCCGGGGAGCTGTTTTTT.

The chain is built from TRBV10-3 and TRBJ1-2, with a possible D match to TRBD1 (5 bases). CDR3 length equals 15 residues. V lost 8 bases and J 5 bases, leaving 21 bases between the germline ends. In germline, CDR1 is ENHRY, CDR2 SYGVKD. CDR3 nucleotides: TGTGCCATCGGGACCCCAGTGAGTCAGGGATATGGCTACACCTTC. Translating gives CAIGTPVSQGYGYTF.

This chain joins TRBV7-2 and TRBJ2-5, with 7 bases aligning to TRBD1. The J call is uncertain, as TRBJ2-7 better fits the DNA end. The CDR3 has 14 residues. Germline CDR1 is SGHTA and CDR2 is FQGNSA. Written as DNA, the CDR3 is TGTGCCAGCAGCTTAGCGACAGGGCCCTACGAGCAGTACTTC. This sequence encodes CASSLATGPYEQYF.

The V and J genes are TRBV7-2 and TRBJ2-4; TRBD2 matches 11 bases. V was pared by 5 bases and J by 10 bases, with 10 bases of the junction left unmatched. The CDR3 length is 15 residues. The germline V gene encodes CDR1 SGHTA and CDR2 FQGNSA. CDR3 in amino acids: CASSRMTSGIPIQYF. For the CDR3, the DNA is TGTGCCAGCAGCCGCATGACTAGCGGGATACCAATTCAGTACTTC.

The chain recombines TRBV14 with TRBJ1-1; D perhaps matches TRBD1 (6 bases). This CDR3 region has 12 residues. Germline V lookup: CDR1 SGHDN, CDR2 FVKESK. Trimming left V 0 bases short and J 11 bases short, with 10 bases between. CDR3 residues: CASSQEQGNAFF. Here the CDR3 DNA reads TGTGCCAGCAGCCAAGAGCAGGGGAATGCTTTCTTT.

The chain combines TRBV7-2 with TRBJ2-3; D not resolved. V was pared by 2 bases and J by 5 bases, with 2 bases between. The germline V gene has CDR1 SGHTA and CDR2 FQGNSA. This CDR3 is built from 11 residues. CDR3 protein: CASSLLDTQYF. The CDR3 nucleotides are TGTGCCAGCAGCTTATTAGATACGCAGTATTTT. Supplemented by reference TRBV7-2 and TRBJ2-3, the full variable domain reads GAGVSQSPSNKVTEKGKDVELRCDPISGHTALYWYRQSLGQGLEFLIYFQGNSAPDKSGLPSDRFSAERTGGSVSTLTIQRTQQEDSAVYLCASSLLDTQYFGPGTRLTVL.

The V call is TRBV5-1, the J call TRBJ1-2; TRBD1 agrees at 7 bases. Germline assignment: CDR1 SGHRS and CDR2 YFSETQ. With 0 bases clipped from V and 8 bases from J, the junction kept 7 bases outside the gene matches. This CDR3 has 14 residues. CDR3 DNA: TGCGCCAGCAGCTTGGGCCCCAGGGGGGAAGGCTACACCTTC. This codes for CASSLGPRGEGYTF.

The genes are TRBV30 and TRBJ1-1; D not resolved. Deletions cut 6 bases from V and 5 bases from J, with 13 bases between. Germline V gives CDR1 GTSNPN, CDR2 SVGIG (reference sequence). The CDR3 spans 12 residues. The CDR3 spells CACGLVRTEAFF. CDR3 sequence (DNA): TGTGCCTGTGGGCTGGTAAGAACTGAAGCTTTCTTT.

V gene TRBV9 combines with J gene TRBJ1-4, with 9 nucleotides matching TRBD1. Trimming removed 3 bases from V and 0 bases from J; junction bases left unmatched: 3. This CDR3 contains 16 residues. Per the germline V gene, CDR1 is SGDLS and CDR2 is YYNGEE. This CDR3 is CASSGRDRATNEKLFF. The CDR3 DNA reads TGTGCCAGCAGCGGAAGGGACAGGGCAACTAATGAAAAACTGTTTTTT.

In its sample, this clone was seen a few times. V is TRBV7-2 and J is TRBJ1-2; no definite D call. This CDR3 has 15 residues. From germline, CDR1 is SGHTA and CDR2 FQGNSA. Trimming took 0 bases from V and 8 from J, leaving 16 bases between them. The DNA for the CDR3 is TGTGCCAGCAGCTTAGCAGGGTTCTCTTTGGGCGGCTACACCTTC. The encoded protein is CASSLAGFSLGGYTF.

The V and J genes are TRBV28 and TRBJ2-2; 9 positions agree with TRBD2. The CDR3 contains 15 residues. In germline, CDR1 is MDHEN, CDR2 SYDVKM. The ends lost 8 bases at V and 6 bases at J; junction bases unmatched: 10. Written as DNA, the CDR3 is TGTGCCAGCCGCGGGGGGGCGAGTAGAGCCGGGGAGCTGTTTTTT. Amino acids: CASRGGASRAGELFF.

This rearrangement joins TRBV4-2 to TRBJ2-3; the match to TRBD2 covers 9 bases. Germline CDR1 LGHNA, CDR2 YNFKEQ. The CDR3 extends over 15 amino acids. J gave up 4 bases and V 0 bases, and 2 bases lay outside the gene matches. CDR3 sequence reads: CASSQDSGGSDTQYF. CDR3 nucleotide sequence: TGTGCCAGCAGCCAAGATAGCGGGGGTTCAGATACGCAGTATTTT.

This rearrangement joins TRBV6-1 to TRBJ1-5, with D perhaps matching TRBD1 (5 bases). This CDR3 region has 15 residues. Germline lookup yields CDR1 MNHNS and CDR2 SASEGT. With 8 bases removed from V and 1 base from J, the gap between germline ends came to 15 bases. CDR3 nucleotide sequence: TGTGCCAGCCGGTTCAGGGATCTAAGCAATCAGCCCCAGCATTTT. This encodes CASRFRDLSNQPQHF.

The J gene is TRBJ2-7, the V gene TRBV7-2; no firm D call. Germline V gives CDR1 SGHTA, CDR2 FQGNSA. V was clipped by 5 bases and J by 6 bases, with 11 bases between them. This CDR3 region has 12 residues. The CDR3 DNA follows: TGTGCCAGCAGCCCGGCATTCTCCGAGCAGTACTTC. Translated, it gives CASSPAFSEQYF. The full variable domain, with the rest looked up from reference TRBV7-2 and TRBJ2-7, is GAGVSQSPSNKVTEKGKDVELRCDPISGHTALYWYRQSLGQGLEFLIYFQGNSAPDKSGLPSDRFSAERTGGSVSTLTIQRTQQEDSAVYLCASSPAFSEQYFGPGTRLTVT.

The chain recombines TRBV10-3 with TRBJ1-1; 7 bases match TRBD1. This CDR3 region has 14 residues. Trimming removed 6 bases from V and 0 bases from J; junction bases left unmatched: 4. Germline V gene data show CDR1 as ENHRY and CDR2 as SYGVKD. CDR3 residues: CAIRLTGMNTEAFF. For the CDR3, the DNA is TGTGCCATCAGACTGACAGGGATGAACACTGAAGCTTTCTTT.

J is TRBJ2-2 and V is TRBV5-1; D may be TRBD1 (6 bases). V lost 5 bases, J lost 2 bases, and 13 bases lay in between. Per germline, CDR1 SGHRS and CDR2 YFSETQ. This CDR3 region has 15 residues. CDR3 in amino acids: CASRWMTGNTGELFF. The CDR3 coding sequence is TGCGCCAGCAGATGGATGACAGGAAACACCGGGGAGCTGTTTTTT.

The V and J genes are TRBV14 and TRBJ2-1; a possible D gene is TRBD2 (6 bases). This CDR3 comprises 17 residues. Germline V gives CDR1 SGHDN, CDR2 FVKESK. Deletions cut 6 bases from V and 3 bases from J, with 21 bases between. Written as DNA, the CDR3 is TGTGCCAGCAGTCAACCAGCGGGCGTTGGGGTCTACAATGAGCAGTTCTTC. Its translation: CASSQPAGVGVYNEQFF.

This clone was counted only a few times. The junction differs from germline at one of its ends, possibly a read error. The chain uses TRBV14 and TRBJ2-7, with D tentatively TRBD2 (5 bases). Germline assignment: CDR1 SGHDN and CDR2 FVKESK. CDR3 length: 12 residues. The CDR3 sequence: CASSQSPRVWHF. CDR3 in DNA: TGTGCCAGCAGCCAAAGCCCGAGGGTGTGGCACTTC.

This CDR3 reads CASRDYRVCTF. The DNA of the CDR3 is TGTGCCAGCAGGGATTACAGGGTGTGCACCTTC. This chain joins TRBV7-3 and TRBJ1-2; D is perhaps TRBD1 (6 bases). Trimming removed 6 bases from V and 13 bases from J, with 15 bases in between. CDR3 size: 11 residues. Germline lookup yields CDR1 SGHTA and CDR2 FQGTGA.

V and J are TRBV10-3 and TRBJ2-1, with 10 bases lining up with TRBD1. Germline CDR1 ENHRY, CDR2 SYGVKD. V lost 6 bases to trimming and J lost 5 bases; unmatched junction nucleotides: 7. CDR3 length equals 15 residues. CDR3 nucleotides: TGTGCCATCAGAAGAGACAGGGGGCATAACAATGAGCAGTTCTTC. Protein: CAIRRDRGHNNEQFF.

The J gene is TRBJ2-7, the V gene TRBV4-2, with D unresolved. This CDR3 spans 14 amino acids. Germline CDR1 and CDR2: LGHNA and YNFKEQ. The ends were cut back, 4 bases at V and 6 bases at J, with 16 bases in the middle. CDR3 sequence (DNA): TGTGCCAGCAGCCCCGAAGAATTCGGCTCCGAGCAGTACTTC. It yields the protein CASSPEEFGSEQYF.